These T cell receptor beta chains were read from a single sample in a study of cytomegalovirus exposure and HLA in healthy donors. Clones were sequenced by immunoSEQ multiplex PCR, and TCRdb holds only the in-frame ones, with some missing. The repertoire holds under 250,000 clones, with roughly 80% as singletons. Sequencing was carried out using PBMCs. The receptors derive from a male donor in good health and CMV-seronegative. Each CDR3 is given with its conserved first and last residue. The D gene is left open where the match is weak. A clone size is listed for some rows: how often the clone was seen (once, few, many), or a class if it is expanded.

CDR3 DNA	CDR3 protein	J gene	D gene	V gene	clone size
TGTGCCAGCAGTATATCCTACGAGCAGTACTTC	CASSISYEQYF	TRBJ2-7	NA	TRBV28	NA
TGTGCCAGCAGTGCGAGGACAGGGTTGAGCACAGATACGCAGTATTTT	CASSARTGLSTDTQYF	TRBJ2-3	TRBD1	TRBV6-1	NA
TGTGCCAGCAGCGAGGGAGGGGGACAGGGGATATCCTACGAGCAGTACTTC	CASSEGGGQGISYEQYF	TRBJ2-7	TRBD1	TRBV9	NA
TGCGCCAGCAGCTCTGACCTCGAGGCTAGCGGGAGGGCCCACGAGCAGTACTTC	CASSSDLEASGRAHEQYF	TRBJ2-7	TRBD2	TRBV5-1	NA
TGTGCCAGCAGCTCCACCTCGGGACTAGCCGCCTACGAGCAGTACTTC	CASSSTSGLAAYEQYF	TRBJ2-7	TRBD2	TRBV5-4	NA
TGTGCCAGCAGTGGACAGGGAGAGGATGGCTACACCTTC	CASSGQGEDGYTF	TRBJ1-2	TRBD1	TRBV28	NA
TGTGCCAGTAGGGGAGGCACAGATACGCAGTATTTT	CASRGGTDTQYF	TRBJ2-3	NA	TRBV19	NA
TGTGCCAGCAGCCAACGGGGGGCAAGTCGAAACGAGCAGTACTTC	CASSQRGASRNEQYF	TRBJ2-7	NA	TRBV7-9	once
TGTGCCAGCAAGGGACAGCTCAACACCGGGGAGCTGTTTTTT	CASKGQLNTGELFF	TRBJ2-2	TRBD1	TRBV28	NA
TGTGCCATCAAAGACCCAGGAACCTATGGCTACACCTTC	CAIKDPGTYGYTF	TRBJ1-2	NA	TRBV10-3	NA
TGCGCCAGCAGCTTGTTCAGAGGACTAGCGGGAGAGGGTGAGCAGTTCTTC	CASSLFRGLAGEGEQFF	TRBJ2-1	TRBD2	TRBV5-1	NA
TGTGCCAGTAGTATCTGGGCAGAAAGCACTGAAGCTTTCTTT	CASSIWAESTEAFF	TRBJ1-1	NA	TRBV19	NA
TGTGCCACCAGTTCGGGGAATTGGGATAATTCACCCCTCCACTTT	CATSSGNWDNSPLHF	TRBJ1-6	NA	TRBV27	NA
TGTGCCAGCCGGGACAGGGGGAAGGATCCCTACGAGCAGTACTTC	CASRDRGKDPYEQYF	TRBJ2-7	TRBD1	TRBV19	NA
TGTGCCAGCAGTGAAGAAGAGGGGAAACCACTAGCGGGAGGGTCCCACTACGAGCAGTACTTC	CASSEEEGKPLAGGSHYEQYF	TRBJ2-7	TRBD2	TRBV2	NA
TGTGCCAGTAGCCGGACAGGGATCGGTCAGCCCCAGCATTTT	CASSRTGIGQPQHF	TRBJ1-5	TRBD1	TRBV19	NA
TGTGCCAGCAGCTTGGGACAGGGGGCGTGGGATACGCAGTATTTT	CASSLGQGAWDTQYF	TRBJ2-3	TRBD1	TRBV5-4	NA
TGTGCCAGTGTTCCATCGGACAGGGGCACTGAAGCTTTCTTT	CASVPSDRGTEAFF	TRBJ1-1	TRBD1	TRBV19	NA
TGTGCCAGCAGCTTAGTCGGGACAGCTGGGACTAGCGGAACCTACGAGCAGTACTTC	CASSLVGTAGTSGTYEQYF	TRBJ2-7	TRBD2	TRBV7-8	NA
TGTGCCAGCAGCTTAGGTCCAGGGGTGGGGGAGCAGTACTTC	CASSLGPGVGEQYF	TRBJ2-7	NA	TRBV7-8	NA
TGTGCCAGCAGCTTGCTGTCCGGGACAGGGATCAATGAGCAGTTCTTC	CASSLLSGTGINEQFF	TRBJ2-1	TRBD1	TRBV5-8	NA
TGTGCCAGCAGTGAAGCGTCAGTGGCAGATACGCAGTATTTT	CASSEASVADTQYF	TRBJ2-3	NA	TRBV2	NA
TGTGCCAGCAGCTCCGAGGACCAGTACTTC	CASSSEDQYF	TRBJ2-5	NA	TRBV7-9	NA
TGTGCCAGCAGCGCTCAGTCCTACGAGCAGTACTTC	CASSAQSYEQYF	TRBJ2-7	NA	TRBV5-6	NA
TGCAGCGTTGAAGTGGTGACTACTAGATACGAGCAGTACTTC	CSVEVVTTRYEQYF	TRBJ2-7	NA	TRBV29-1	NA
TGTGCCATCAGTGAGTCGCAGCGCTTAAGCTCCTACGAGCAGTACTTC	CAISESQRLSSYEQYF	TRBJ2-7	NA	TRBV10-3	NA
TGCGCCAGCAGCCAAGATATAAGAACAGGGGGCTCAGATACGCAGTATTTT	CASSQDIRTGGSDTQYF	TRBJ2-3	TRBD1	TRBV4-1	NA
TGTGCCAGCAGTATTACAGGAATTGGAAACACCATATATTTT	CASSITGIGNTIYF	TRBJ1-3	NA	TRBV6-5	NA
TGTGCCAGCAGCTCCACAGGGGACTATGGCTACACCTTC	CASSSTGDYGYTF	TRBJ1-2	TRBD1	TRBV7-6	NA
TGTGCCAGCAGCCATACAGGGCGGCAGACCTACGAGCAGTACTTC	CASSHTGRQTYEQYF	TRBJ2-7	NA	TRBV7-6	NA
TGTGCCAGCAGTGAAGACTGGTCTAGCGGTTCGCGGACCCAGTACTTC	CASSEDWSSGSRTQYF	TRBJ2-5	TRBD2	TRBV6-1	NA
TGTGCCAGCAGCCAAGAAACCTCGAGACAGGGAGCTTTCTTT	CASSQETSRQGAFF	TRBJ1-1	TRBD1	TRBV14	NA
TGCGCCAGCAGCTTGGGAACAGGAGACACCGGGGAGCTGTTTTTT	CASSLGTGDTGELFF	TRBJ2-2	NA	TRBV5-1	NA
TGTGCCAGCGGCCCGACAGAAGAGACCCAGTACTTC	CASGPTEETQYF	TRBJ2-5	NA	TRBV7-6	NA
TGCACCAGCAGCCAAACTAGCGCTAGCACAGATACGCAGTATTTT	CTSSQTSASTDTQYF	TRBJ2-3	NA	TRBV1	few
TGTGCCAGTAGTCTCGGGAGGGCCGTAGGCGGGGAGCTGTTTTTT	CASSLGRAVGGELFF	TRBJ2-2	TRBD2	TRBV6-6	NA
TGTGCCAGCAGTCGCCAGCGGCGGTATGGCTACACCTTC	CASSRQRRYGYTF	TRBJ1-2	NA	TRBV28	NA
TGTGCCAGCAGCTTGAGGGCTAATACTGAAGCTTTCTTT	CASSLRANTEAFF	TRBJ1-1	NA	TRBV11-2	NA
TGTGCCAGTTCCCTCTCCAGCTCCTACGAGCAGTACTTC	CASSLSSSYEQYF	TRBJ2-7	NA	TRBV9	once
TGTGCCAGCAGCGCCCCCCAGGATGGCTACACCTTC	CASSAPQDGYTF	TRBJ1-2	NA	TRBV7-8	once
TGTGCCAGCAGTCGCAGGGGTTGGAACACTGAAGCTTTCTTT	CASSRRGWNTEAFF	TRBJ1-1	NA	TRBV28	NA
TGCGCCAGCAGCCGGGGACAGGGGTTGGTCGACGAGCAGTACTTC	CASSRGQGLVDEQYF	TRBJ2-7	TRBD1	TRBV5-1	few
TGCAGCGCATCCGGACAGAGCACCGGGGAGCTGTTTTTT	CSASGQSTGELFF	TRBJ2-2	NA	TRBV29-1	NA
TGCGCCAGCAGCTACGGACTAGCGGGAGGTACAGATACGCAGTATTTT	CASSYGLAGGTDTQYF	TRBJ2-3	TRBD2	TRBV5-1	once
TGTTCCATCAACGCGGCGAGCGGGAGGGACGATCCCTACGAGCAGTACTTC	CSINAASGRDDPYEQYF	TRBJ2-7	TRBD2	TRBV7-9	NA
TGTGCCAGCAGTTCCCTGGGACAGGGGGTCCAAGAGACCCAGTACTTC	CASSSLGQGVQETQYF	TRBJ2-5	TRBD1	TRBV6-5	NA
TGCGCCAGCAGGGCGGAGGCGACGTCTACCGGGGAGCTGTTTTTT	CASRAEATSTGELFF	TRBJ2-2	NA	TRBV5-1	NA
TGTGCCTGGCATCGAGACAGACCTTATGGCTACACCTTC	CAWHRDRPYGYTF	TRBJ1-2	NA	TRBV30	NA
TGTGCCAGCAGCTTAGACAGTCAGACCTACGAGCAGTACTTC	CASSLDSQTYEQYF	TRBJ2-7	NA	TRBV7-8	NA
TGTGCCAGCAGTGTCCTTATCACAGATACGCAGTATTTT	CASSVLITDTQYF	TRBJ2-3	NA	TRBV25-1	NA
TGCGCCAGCAGCCCGGGACTAGTCCTGGAGACCCAGTACTTC	CASSPGLVLETQYF	TRBJ2-5	TRBD2	TRBV5-1	once